Listed here is a single TCR beta chain. Its specificity is unknown. Measured with immunoSEQ multiplex PCR; TCRdb has only the in-frame clones, and not every one. In the table there are under 60,000 clones, roughly 90% of which are singletons. These data come from a study of OX40 agonist ivuxolimab in advanced cancers. Study information: Ivuxolimab is an agonistic anti-OX40 (CD134) antibody, and patients were treated with it. Study-level points and caveats: In CD8+ T cells, expanded clones were on average more numerous than in CD4+.

Germline-derived CDR1 and CDR2 are SGHVS and FQNEAQ. Trimming at V came to 3 bases and at J to 1 base, leaving 4 bases not matched to a gene. There are 17 residues in the CDR3. The sequences come from CD4+ or CD8+ T cells sorted from blood, collected in a trial of the OX40 agonist ivuxolimab. This clonotype was sampled from an adult with an advanced solid tumor such as melanoma, head and neck, liver or kidney cancer. The chain is built from TRBV7-8 and TRBJ2-1; 12 positions match TRBD2. The CDR3 DNA sequence: TGTGCCAGCAGCTTCCTAGCGGGGGGGCTTTCCTACAATGAGCAGTTCTTC. This gives the protein CASSFLAGGLSYNEQFF.